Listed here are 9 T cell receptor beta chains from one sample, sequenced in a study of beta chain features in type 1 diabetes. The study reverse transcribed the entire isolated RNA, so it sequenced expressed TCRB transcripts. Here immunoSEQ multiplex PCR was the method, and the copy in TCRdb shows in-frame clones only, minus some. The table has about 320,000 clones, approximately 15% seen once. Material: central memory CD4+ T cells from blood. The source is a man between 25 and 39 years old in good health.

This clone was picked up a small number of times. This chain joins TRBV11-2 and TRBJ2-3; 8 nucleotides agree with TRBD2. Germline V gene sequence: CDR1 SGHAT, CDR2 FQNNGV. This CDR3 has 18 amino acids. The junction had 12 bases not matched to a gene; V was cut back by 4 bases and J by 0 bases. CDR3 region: CASSYKLSGRASTDTQYF. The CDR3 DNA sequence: TGTGCCAGCAGCTATAAATTAAGCGGGAGAGCAAGCACAGATACGCAGTATTTT.

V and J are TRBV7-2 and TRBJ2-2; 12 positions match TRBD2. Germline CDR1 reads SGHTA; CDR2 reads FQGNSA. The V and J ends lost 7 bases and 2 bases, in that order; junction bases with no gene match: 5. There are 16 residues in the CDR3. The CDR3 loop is CASTQLAGGNTGELFF. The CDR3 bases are TGTGCCAGCACCCAACTAGCGGGGGGAAACACCGGGGAGCTGTTTTTT.

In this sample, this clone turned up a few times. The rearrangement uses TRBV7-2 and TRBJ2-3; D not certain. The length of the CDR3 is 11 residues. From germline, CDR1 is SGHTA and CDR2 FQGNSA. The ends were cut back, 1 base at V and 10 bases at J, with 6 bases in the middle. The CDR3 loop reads CASSLEGPQYF. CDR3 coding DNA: TGTGCCAGCAGCTTAGAGGGCCCGCAGTATTTT.

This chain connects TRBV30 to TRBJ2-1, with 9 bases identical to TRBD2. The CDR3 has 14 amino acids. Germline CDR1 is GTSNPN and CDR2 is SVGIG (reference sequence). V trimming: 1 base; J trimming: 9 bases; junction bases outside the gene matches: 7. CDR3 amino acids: CAWSGLAGEGEQFF. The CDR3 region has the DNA TGTGCCTGGAGTGGTTTAGCGGGAGAGGGTGAGCAGTTCTTC.

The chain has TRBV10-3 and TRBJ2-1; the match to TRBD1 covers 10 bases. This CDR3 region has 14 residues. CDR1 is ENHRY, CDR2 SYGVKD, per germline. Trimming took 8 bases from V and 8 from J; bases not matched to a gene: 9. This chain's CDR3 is CAIRGQGRQDEQFF. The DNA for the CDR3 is TGTGCCATCCGGGGACAGGGGAGGCAGGATGAGCAGTTCTTC.

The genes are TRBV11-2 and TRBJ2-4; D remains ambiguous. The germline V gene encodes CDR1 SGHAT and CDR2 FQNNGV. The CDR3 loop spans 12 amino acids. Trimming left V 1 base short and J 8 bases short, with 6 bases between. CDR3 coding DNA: TGTGCCAGCAGCTTAGTGGCTGACATTCAGTACTTC. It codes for CASSLVADIQYF.

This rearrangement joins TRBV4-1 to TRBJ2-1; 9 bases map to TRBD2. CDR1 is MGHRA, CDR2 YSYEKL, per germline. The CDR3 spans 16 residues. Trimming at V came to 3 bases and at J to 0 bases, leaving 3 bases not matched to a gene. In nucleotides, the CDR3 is TGCGCCAGCAGCCATTATAGCGGGAGCTCCTACAATGAGCAGTTCTTC. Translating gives CASSHYSGSSYNEQFF.

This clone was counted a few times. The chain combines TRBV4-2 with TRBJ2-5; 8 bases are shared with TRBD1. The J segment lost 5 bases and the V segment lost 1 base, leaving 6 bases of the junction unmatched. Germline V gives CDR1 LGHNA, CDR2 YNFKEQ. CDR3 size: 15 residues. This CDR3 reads CASSQAGGVDETQYF. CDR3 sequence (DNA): TGTGCCAGCAGCCAAGCAGGGGGCGTTGACGAGACCCAGTACTTC.

The CDR3 region is CASSITSLGNEQFF. In DNA, the CDR3 is TGTGCCAGTAGTATCACCAGCCTCGGGAATGAGCAGTTCTTC. V usage is TRBV19 and J usage is TRBJ2-1; no clear D. Trimming removed 3 bases from V and 7 bases from J, with 13 bases in between. This CDR3 is 14 amino acids long. Germline assignment: CDR1 LNHDA and CDR2 SQIVND (reference sequence).